These 20 T cell receptor beta chains share one sample of origin, sequenced in a study of cytomegalovirus exposure and HLA in healthy donors. Clones were sequenced by immunoSEQ multiplex PCR, and TCRdb holds only the in-frame ones, with some missing. Here the sample spans around 190,000 clones, 85% being singletons. Sequencing was performed on PBMCs. These receptors were obtained from a man aged 18 to 29 in good health and CMV-seropositive.

This CDR3 is CASKAGGELFF. The CDR3 bases are TGTGCCAGTAAGGCGGGCGGGGAGCTGTTTTTT. The rearrangement links TRBV19 to TRBJ2-2; D perhaps matches TRBD2 (5 bases). The germline V and J ends were trimmed by 7 bases and 7 bases, with 7 bases remaining between them. Germline lookup yields CDR1 LNHDA and CDR2 SQIVND (reference sequence). The length of the CDR3 is 11 residues.

The chain joins TRBV28 to TRBJ2-1; 13 bases fit TRBD2. V lost 4 bases to trimming and J lost 2 bases; unmatched junction nucleotides: 5. The CDR3 is 17 residues long. CDR1 and CDR2 from the germline V gene are MDHEN and SYDVKM. The CDR3 coding sequence is TGTGCCAGCAGTTCGCCCGGACTAGCGGGGGCCTACAATGAGCAGTTCTTC. The encoded protein is CASSSPGLAGAYNEQFF.

This chain uses TRBV5-1 with TRBJ1-1; D is unclear. Trimming took 1 base from V and 0 from J, leaving 7 bases between them. Germline V lookup: CDR1 SGHRS, CDR2 YFSETQ. This CDR3 is 14 amino acids long. The CDR3 DNA reads as TGCGCCAGCAGCTTGACAGCCATGAACACTGAAGCTTTCTTT. Protein product: CASSLTAMNTEAFF.

The V call is TRBV10-3, the J call TRBJ2-2; the match to TRBD1 covers 10 bases. The CDR3 runs to 15 residues. The junction had 7 bases not matched to a gene; V was cut back by 6 bases and J by 6 bases. Germline CDR1 ENHRY, CDR2 SYGVKD. The CDR3 spells CAIRPRQGAPGELFF. The CDR3, as DNA: TGTGCCATCAGACCCAGACAGGGGGCCCCCGGGGAGCTGTTTTTT.

The chain links TRBV5-4 to TRBJ2-7, with TRBD2 matching over 9 bases. CDR3 size: 15 residues. From germline, CDR1 is SGHNT and CDR2 YYREEE (reference sequence). Trimming cost V 2 bases and J 5 bases; bases outside gene matches: 8. This CDR3 is CASSFRREGRDEQYF. Here the CDR3 DNA reads TGTGCCAGCAGCTTTAGGCGGGAGGGCCGTGACGAGCAGTACTTC.

This chain links TRBV5-1 with TRBJ2-3; the match to TRBD1 covers 10 bases. The CDR3 length is 16 residues. The germline gives CDR1 SGHRS, CDR2 YFSETQ. V trimming: 0 bases; J trimming: 6 bases; junction bases outside the gene matches: 7. This CDR3 reads CASSLGVTGGEDTQYF. CDR3 nucleotides: TGCGCCAGCAGCTTGGGGGTGACAGGGGGCGAGGATACGCAGTATTTT.

The V gene is TRBV4-1, the J gene TRBJ1-2, with 11 nucleotides matching TRBD1. With 2 bases clipped from V and 8 bases from J, the junction kept 7 bases outside the gene matches. This CDR3 spans 15 amino acids. Per the germline V gene, CDR1 is MGHRA and CDR2 is YSYEKL. CDR3 coding DNA: TGCGCCAGCAGCCAACCGAGGACAGGGGGCAGAGGCTACACCTTC. Translation: CASSQPRTGGRGYTF.

The chain couples TRBV27 to TRBJ1-1; perhaps TRBD1 as D (5 bases). V lost 2 bases, J lost 2 bases, and 9 bases lay in between. The CDR3 covers 14 residues. Germline V lookup: CDR1 MNHEY, CDR2 SMNVEV (reference sequence). CDR3 amino acids: CASSLRQSNTEAFF. The CDR3 DNA is TGTGCCAGCAGTTTACGACAGTCCAACACTGAAGCTTTCTTT.

The chain links TRBV2 to TRBJ2-3; maybe TRBD2 (6 bases). Between the trimmed V and J ends, which lost 4 bases and 4 bases, there was a span of 15 bases. Germline CDR1 SNHLY, CDR2 FYNNEI. The CDR3 has 15 amino acids. CDR3 sequence: CASSGTVTGADTQYF. In nucleotides, the CDR3 is TGTGCCAGCAGTGGGACGGTGACGGGAGCAGATACGCAGTATTTT.

The chain joins TRBV2 to TRBJ2-7; possibly TRBD2 for D (6 bases). The germline CDR1 and CDR2 sequences are SNHLY and FYNNEI. The CDR3 sequence is 17 residues long. Trimming removed 2 bases at V and 2 bases at J, with 19 bases between. CDR3 in DNA: TGTGCCAGCAGTGAAAGGGGAGGCAGGGCATCCCCCTACGAGCAGTACTTC. Translated, it gives CASSERGGRASPYEQYF. Full variable domain (missing parts from reference TRBV2 and TRBJ2-7): EPEVTQTPSHQVTQMGQEVILRCVPISNHLYFYWYRQILGQKVEFLVSFYNNEISEKSEIFDDQFSVERPDGSNFTLKIRSTKLEDSAMYFCASSERGGRASPYEQYFGPGTRLTVT.

The chain uses TRBV2 and TRBJ1-4; no reliable D call. The CDR3 is 16 residues long. V lost 4 bases and J 0 bases, leaving 12 bases between the germline ends. From germline, CDR1 is SNHLY and CDR2 FYNNEI. CDR3 sequence reads: CASSVGGRTTNEKLFF. The CDR3, as DNA: TGTGCCAGCAGTGTTGGAGGGCGGACAACTAATGAAAAACTGTTTTTT.

In DNA form, the CDR3 reads TGTGCCAGCAGTGAACCAGGAGGACTAGCCAAAAACATTCAGTACTTC. It is translated as CASSEPGGLAKNIQYF. V gene TRBV6-1 combines with J gene TRBJ2-4, with a tentative D call TRBD2 (5 bases). The CDR3 has 16 residues. The germline V gene encodes CDR1 MNHNS and CDR2 SASEGT. Trimming left V 2 bases short and J 0 bases short, with 11 bases between.

The chain is built from TRBV9 and TRBJ2-7; the D gene is possibly TRBD1 (6 bases). This CDR3 contains 15 residues. From germline, CDR1 is SGDLS and CDR2 YYNGEE. The V end lost 0 bases, the J end lost 2 bases, and 12 bases lay between the germline ends. In DNA form, the CDR3 reads TGTGCCAGCAGCGTAGAGGCAGGGGTGGCCTACGAGCAGTACTTC. Translation: CASSVEAGVAYEQYF.

The chain combines TRBV10-3 with TRBJ2-5; the D gene is possibly TRBD2 (6 bases). V was trimmed by 6 bases and J by 10 bases, leaving 24 bases between them. The germline V gene has CDR1 ENHRY and CDR2 SYGVKD. CDR3 length equals 15 residues. CDR3 protein: CAISRDEASVPSQYF. The DNA of the CDR3 is TGTGCCATCAGCCGAGACGAAGCTAGCGTCCCAAGCCAGTACTTC.

The rearrangement links TRBV27 to TRBJ2-3, with TRBD2 matching 8 bases. Germline CDR1 reads MNHEY; CDR2 reads SMNVEV (reference sequence). The CDR3 totals 15 residues. J was trimmed by 4 bases and V by 4 bases; bases with no gene match: 7. This CDR3 is CASSSERELADTQYF. CDR3 DNA sequence: TGTGCCAGCAGTTCCGAGCGGGAGTTGGCAGATACGCAGTATTTT.

This sequence joins TRBV28 and TRBJ1-5; D gene ambiguous. Germline V CDR1 and CDR2: MDHEN, SYDVKM. This CDR3 is built from 13 residues. V lost 7 bases and J 10 bases, leaving 17 bases between the germline ends. In nucleotides, the CDR3 is TGTGCCAGCACCTTAGGGAGGGTTAGTCCCCAGCATTTT. This encodes CASTLGRVSPQHF.

This clone was seen only once. The V call is TRBV30, the J call TRBJ2-1, with TRBD2 matching 13 bases. CDR3 length: 15 residues. The trim removed 5 bases at V and 10 bases at J, leaving 11 bases unmatched. Germline values: CDR1 GTSNPN, CDR2 SVGIG (reference sequence). DNA for the CDR3: TGTGCCTGGGTAACTAGCGGGGGGGCCTTCGGCGAGCAGTTCTTC. This sequence encodes CAWVTSGGAFGEQFF.

This clone was found a few times. The genes are TRBV6-5 and TRBJ1-6; 9 bases are shared with TRBD1. Trimming at V came to 7 bases and at J to 8 bases, leaving 9 bases not matched to a gene. CDR3 size: 15 residues. Per the germline V gene, CDR1 is MNHEY and CDR2 is SVGAGI. The CDR3 spells CASTITTGGDSPLHF. The CDR3 coding sequence is TGTGCCAGCACGATTACGACAGGGGGAGATTCACCCCTCCACTTT.

About this clone itself: Other DNA sequences from this sample encode an identical CDR3 as well. This chain uses TRBV9 with TRBJ1-1; the D gene is possibly TRBD1 (6 bases). Germline CDR1 and CDR2: SGDLS and YYNGEE. The CDR3 contains 13 residues. The germline V and J ends were trimmed by 0 bases and 3 bases, with 6 bases remaining between them. The CDR3 protein is CASSVGQDTEAFF. The CDR3 DNA reads TGTGCCAGCAGCGTAGGACAGGACACTGAAGCTTTCTTT. The full variable domain, its missing parts supplied by reference TRBV9 and TRBJ1-1, is DSGVTQTPKHLITATGQRVTLRCSPRSGDLSVYWYQQSLDQGLQFLIQYYNGEERAKGNILERFSAQQFPDLHSELNLSSLELGDSALYFCASSVGQDTEAFFGQGTRLTVV.

This chain links TRBV4-1 with TRBJ2-5; 10 nucleotides match TRBD2. Unmatched junction bases numbered 6, after V lost 0 bases and J lost 5 bases. The CDR3 covers 16 residues. Per the germline V gene, CDR1 is MGHRA and CDR2 is YSYEKL. CDR3 region: CASSQDTSGVWETQYF. The DNA of the CDR3 is TGCGCCAGCAGCCAAGATACTAGCGGGGTATGGGAGACCCAGTACTTC.